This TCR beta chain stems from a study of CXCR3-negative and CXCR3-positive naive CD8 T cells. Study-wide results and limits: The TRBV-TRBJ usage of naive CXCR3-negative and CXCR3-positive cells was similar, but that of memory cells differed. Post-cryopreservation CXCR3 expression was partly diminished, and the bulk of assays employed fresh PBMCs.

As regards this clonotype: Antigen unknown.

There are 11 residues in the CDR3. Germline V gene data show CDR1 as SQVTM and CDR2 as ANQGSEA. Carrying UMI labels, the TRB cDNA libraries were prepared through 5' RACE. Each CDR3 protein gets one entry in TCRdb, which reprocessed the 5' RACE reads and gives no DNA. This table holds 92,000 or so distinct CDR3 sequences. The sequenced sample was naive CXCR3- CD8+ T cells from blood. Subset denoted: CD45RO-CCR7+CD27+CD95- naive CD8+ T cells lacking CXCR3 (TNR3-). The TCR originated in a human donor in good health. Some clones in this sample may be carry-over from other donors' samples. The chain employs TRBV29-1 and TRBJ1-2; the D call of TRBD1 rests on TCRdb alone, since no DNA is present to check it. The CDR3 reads CSAPQGNGYTF.